This T cell receptor (beta chain) was observed in a study of T cells in localized non-small cell lung cancer. For this clone: The antigen remains unidentified.

Here immunoSEQ multiplex PCR was the method, and the copy in TCRdb shows in-frame clones only, minus some. The sample yields over 30,000 clones, around 86% seen once. Germline CDR1 reads ENHRY; CDR2 reads SYGVKD. V dropped 7 bases and J dropped 1; count of bases not matched to a gene: 1. The CDR3 has 13 amino acids. Overall study results and limits: In uninvolved adjacent lung, T cell clonality reached its highest value, exceeding tumor. A raised T cell density in blood coincided with lengthier overall survival. There were a median roughly 59 of the top 100 tumor clones appearing in adjacent lung.

The origin of this receptor is a male donor at least 60 years old with stage II lung adenocarcinoma. The chain has TRBV10-3 and TRBJ1-1; TRBD1 agrees at 9 bases. Sequences were derived from peripheral blood mononuclear cells, sampled before any cancer treatment. CDR3 nucleotide sequence: TGTGCCATCACGGACAGGGGGAACACTGAAGCTTTCTTT. Its translation is CAITDRGNTEAFF.